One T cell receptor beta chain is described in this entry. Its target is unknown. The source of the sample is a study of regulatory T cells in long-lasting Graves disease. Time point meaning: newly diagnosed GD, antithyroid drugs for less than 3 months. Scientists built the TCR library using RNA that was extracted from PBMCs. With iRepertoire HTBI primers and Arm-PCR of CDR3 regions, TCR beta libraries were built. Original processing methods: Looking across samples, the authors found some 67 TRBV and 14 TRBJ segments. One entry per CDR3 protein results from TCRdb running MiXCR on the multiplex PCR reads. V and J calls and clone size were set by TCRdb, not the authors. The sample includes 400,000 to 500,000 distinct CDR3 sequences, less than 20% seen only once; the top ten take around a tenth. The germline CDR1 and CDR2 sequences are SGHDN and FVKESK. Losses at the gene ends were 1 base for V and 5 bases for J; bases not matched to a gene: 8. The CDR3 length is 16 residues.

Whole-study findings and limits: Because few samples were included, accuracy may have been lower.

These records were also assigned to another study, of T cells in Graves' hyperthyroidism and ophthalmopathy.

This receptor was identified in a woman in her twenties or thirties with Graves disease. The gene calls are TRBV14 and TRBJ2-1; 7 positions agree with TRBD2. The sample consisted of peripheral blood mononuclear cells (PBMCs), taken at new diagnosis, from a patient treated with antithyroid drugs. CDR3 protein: CASSQGSGTVHNEQFF. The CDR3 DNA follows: TGTGCCAGCAGCCAAGGGAGCGGGACCGTCCACAATGAGCAGTTCTTC. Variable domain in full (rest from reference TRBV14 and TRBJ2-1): EAGVTQFPSHSVIEKGQTVTLRCDPISGHDNLYWYRRVMGKEIKFLLHFVKESKQDESGMPNNRFLAERTGGTYSTLKVQPAELEDSGVYFCASSQGSGTVHNEQFFGPGTRLTVL.